These 13 T cell receptor beta chains share one sample of origin, sequenced in a study of patients and donors after allogeneic stem cell transplantation. Using its own MiXCR run on the RT-PCR reads, TCRdb lists one record per CDR3 protein. The profile shows about a million distinct CDR3 sequences, approximately 19% of them singletons. Sequenced input: blood, either unsorted or a sorted T cell fraction (not recorded which). The receptors come from a human donor who was either an allogeneic HSCT recipient or a stem cell or donor lymphocyte infusion donor (not recorded which). It is not recorded whose cells these are; they may come from a transplant donor.

This chain connects TRBV20-1 to TRBJ1-2, with a weak D call TRBD1 (6 bases). Looked up from germline, CDR1 is DFQATT and CDR2 is SNEGSKA (reference sequence). The CDR3 sequence is 11 residues long. V was clipped by 6 bases and J by 4 bases, with 9 bases between them. The CDR3 region is CSAGQFYGYTF. The DNA of the CDR3 is TGCAGTGCCGGACAGTTCTATGGCTACACCTTC.

V and J are TRBV12-3 or TRBV12-4 and TRBJ2-5; 7 nucleotides match TRBD1. The V and J ends lost 7 bases and 9 bases, in that order; junction bases with no gene match: 14. The CDR3 has 14 residues. CDR3 region: CASNFRQGNKAQYF. The CDR3, as DNA: TGTGCCAGCAACTTTAGACAGGGAAATAAGGCCCAGTACTTC.

This clonotype was counted many times. A much larger clone is a single base away; this may be a read error. The chain recombines TRBV7-9 with TRBJ2-7; D remains unclear. The CDR3 is 11 amino acids. CDR1 SEHNR and CDR2 FQNEAQ come from the germline V gene (reference sequence). This CDR3 is CASSSSHEQYF. DNA of the CDR3: TGTGCCAGCAGCTCCTCCCACGAGCAGTACTTC. Filled out from reference TRBV7-9 and TRBJ2-7, the complete variable domain reads DTGVSQNPRHKITKRGQNVTFRCDPISEHNRLYWYRQTLGQGPEFLTYFQNEAQLEKSRLLSDRFSAERPKGSFSTLEIQRTEQGDSAMYLCASSSSHEQYFGPGTRLTVT.

The V and J genes are TRBV20-1 and TRBJ1-2; TRBD1 matches 7 bases. The CDR3 is 11 residues long. V lost 4 bases to trimming and J lost 8 bases; unmatched junction nucleotides: 4. The germline V gene encodes CDR1 DFQATT and CDR2 SNEGSKA (reference sequence). In DNA, the CDR3 is TGCAGTGCTAACAGGGGTGAAGGCTACACCTTC. This translates into CSANRGEGYTF.

This sequence joins TRBV20-1 and TRBJ1-1, with D possibly matching TRBD1 (5 bases). Germline values: CDR1 DFQATT, CDR2 SNEGSKA (reference sequence). The CDR3 has 13 residues. V lost 4 bases to trimming and J lost 4 bases, with 13 bases between them. The CDR3 spells CSANRRGGTEAFF. The CDR3 bases are TGCAGTGCTAACAGGAGGGGCGGCACTGAAGCTTTCTTT.

The chain combines TRBV4-1 with TRBJ2-1, with 7 bases lining up with TRBD2. Trimming removed 1 base from V and 6 bases from J; junction bases left unmatched: 9. The CDR3 extends over 16 amino acids. Germline CDR1 is MGHRA and CDR2 is YSYEKL. The CDR3 sequence: CASSQVDLRGINEQFF. The CDR3 nucleotides read TGCGCCAGCAGCCAAGTAGACTTGCGGGGGATCAATGAGCAGTTCTTC.

The rearrangement links TRBV27 to TRBJ2-7; 8 bases are a match to TRBD1. V shed 4 bases, J shed 6 bases, and the junction held 8 bases outside the gene matches. Germline lookup yields CDR1 MNHEY and CDR2 SMNVEV (reference sequence). The CDR3 has 14 amino acids. The CDR3 nucleotides read TGTGCCAGCAGTTCGCCGGGACAGGCCACCGAGCAGTACTTC. It encodes CASSSPGQATEQYF.

This clonotype occurred a few times. The chain carries TRBV5-4 and TRBJ2-3, with 7 positions matching TRBD2. CDR1 is SGHNT, CDR2 YYREEE, per germline (reference sequence). V shed 7 bases, J shed 2 bases, and the junction held 10 bases outside the gene matches. CDR3 length equals 15 residues. The DNA of the CDR3 is TGTGCCAGCCGGTTGATGGGGGGGAACACAGATACGCAGTATTTT. Its translation is CASRLMGGNTDTQYF. The variable domain in full, completed from reference TRBV5-4 and TRBJ2-3, reads ETGVTQSPTHLIKTRGQQVTLRCSSQSGHNTVSWYQQALGQGPQFIFQYYREEENGRGNFPPRFSGLQFPNYSSELNVNALELDDSALYLCASRLMGGNTDTQYFGPGTRLTVL.

V is TRBV15 and J is TRBJ1-1, with D perhaps matching TRBD1 (6 bases). Deletions cut 0 bases from V and 1 base from J, with 18 bases between. CDR1 is LNHNV and CDR2 is YYDKDF in the germline V gene (reference sequence). The CDR3 is 18 residues long. CDR3 sequence: CATSRDLGGLSGNTEAFF. The CDR3 coding sequence is TGTGCCACCAGCAGAGATCTGGGGGGCCTTTCGGGGAACACTGAAGCTTTCTTT.

The chain combines TRBV6-1 with TRBJ1-3, with TRBD1 as a possible D gene (5 bases). Deletions cut 5 bases from V and 3 bases from J, with 14 bases between. Germline V gene sequence: CDR1 MNHNS, CDR2 SASEGT. This CDR3 is built from 15 residues. CDR3: CASSTGTAGGNTIYF. The CDR3 DNA reads TGTGCCAGCAGTACCGGGACCGCGGGTGGAAACACCATATATTTT.

There are a few counts of this clonotype. In nucleotides, the CDR3 is TGTGCCAGCAGTTACCCCCCCCGGGGGCCGGGTGAGCAGTTCTTC. Its protein product is CASSYPPRGPGEQFF. The chain joins TRBV6-5 to TRBJ2-1; D possibly uses TRBD1 or TRBD2 (6 bases each). Per germline, CDR1 MNHEY and CDR2 SVGAGI. Trimming pared 2 bases from V and 9 bases from J, leaving 17 bases between. CDR3 length: 15 amino acids.

This clonotype has more than one count but fewer than ten. CDR3 protein: CASSSRVREYYGYTF. DNA of the CDR3: TGTGCCAGCAGCTCAAGGGTTAGAGAGTACTATGGCTACACCTTC. V gene TRBV12-3 or TRBV12-4 combines with J gene TRBJ1-2, with D hard to call. The ends were cut back, 6 bases at V and 3 bases at J, with 17 bases in the middle. The CDR3 extends over 15 amino acids.

This clonotype was seen ten or more times. V usage is TRBV5-1 and J usage is TRBJ2-7; D is unclear. Trimming shortened V by 7 bases and J by 4 bases, and 12 bases separated the two germline ends. The CDR3 extends over 12 amino acids. Germline lookup yields CDR1 SGHRS and CDR2 YFSETQ. CDR3 DNA sequence: TGCGCCAGCTCCGGGTCCCAATACGAGCAGTACTTC. Translation gives CASSGSQYEQYF.